Shown below are 13 T cell receptor beta chains from a single sample sequenced in a study of T cells in Graves' hyperthyroidism and ophthalmopathy (dated by TCRdb to between 2017 and 2020). The library was obtained by multiplex PCR. TCRdb records Illumina HiSeq 2000 as the sequencer. The TCR beta CDR3 regions were amplified from RNA transcripts. For the first round of RT-PCR on the TCR CDR3, the HTBI primer set was used together with the Qiagen OneStep RT-PCR kit. The raw public data were reprocessed by TCRdb itself: fastp quality trimming at Q25, MiXCR clonotype calling, in-frame beta chains only. Each CDR3 protein appears once, grouped with its most common genes and DNA. Present in this sample are approximately 300,000 distinct CDR3 sequences, roughly 15% of which were seen just once. Approximately 35% of the sample is held by the ten biggest clonotypes. The material sequenced was blood. Receptors were obtained from a man aged 30 to 45 with Graves' hyperthyroidism.

This clonotype was counted at least ten times. The chain combines TRBV28 with TRBJ2-2, with a possible D match to TRBD2 (6 bases). Trimming took 6 bases from V and 6 from J, leaving 14 bases between them. This CDR3 contains 14 residues. Germline V gives CDR1 MDHEN, CDR2 SYDVKM. The chain's CDR3 is CASRPALASGELFF. DNA for the CDR3: TGTGCCAGCAGGCCTGCTCTAGCGTCCGGGGAGCTGTTTTTT.

This clonotype was recorded at least ten times. The chain uses TRBV5-1 and TRBJ2-3; D gene uncertain. Per germline, CDR1 SGHRS and CDR2 YFSETQ. Trimming took 2 bases from V and 4 from J, leaving 11 bases between them. The length of the CDR3 is 14 residues. CDR3 sequence: CASSLTPLADTQYF. CDR3 nucleotide sequence: TGCGCCAGCAGCTTAACCCCCTTAGCAGATACGCAGTATTTT.

Ten or more counts support this clonotype. J is TRBJ2-7 and V is TRBV2; D is ambiguous. Germline V gene lookup returns CDR1 SNHLY and CDR2 FYNNEI. The CDR3 is made up of 17 amino acids. V was cut by 4 bases and J by 3 bases, with 22 bases left in between. The CDR3 bases are TGTGCCAGCAGTGGCTATACCCTTTCTCAGACCCACTACGAGCAGTACTTC. Residues: CASSGYTLSQTHYEQYF. Full variable domain (outside the CDR3, taken from reference TRBV2 and TRBJ2-7): EPEVTQTPSHQVTQMGQEVILRCVPISNHLYFYWYRQILGQKVEFLVSFYNNEISEKSEIFDDQFSVERPDGSNFTLKIRSTKLEDSAMYFCASSGYTLSQTHYEQYFGPGTRLTVT.

The chain has TRBV6-2 or TRBV6-3 and TRBJ1-4; the D gene is possibly TRBD1 (5 bases). The V gene's germline CDR1 is MNHEY and CDR2 SVGEGT. V lost 7 bases to trimming and J lost 5 bases, with 14 bases between them. The CDR3 extends over 14 amino acids. For the CDR3, the DNA is TGTGCCAGCACGCCGGACATGGGAAATGAAAAACTGTTTTTT. Protein: CASTPDMGNEKLFF.

Comment on this clonotype: With a much larger clone just one base away, this may be a read error. The V and J genes are TRBV5-1 and TRBJ1-1; D ambiguous. The germline CDR1 and CDR2 sequences are SGHRS and YFSETQ. The CDR3 covers 11 residues. The chain's CDR3 is CASSSPREACF. The CDR3 nucleotides are TGCGCCAGCAGCTCCCCCCGGGAAGCTTGCTTT.

This clonotype showed up just a few times. This CDR3 is CASSLPGGNQPQHF. The CDR3 coding sequence is TGTGCCAGCAGTTTGCCGGGTGGCAATCAGCCCCAGCATTTT. V usage is TRBV27 and J usage is TRBJ1-5, with D unclear. The CDR3 extends over 14 amino acids. Trimming pared 3 bases from V and 2 bases from J, leaving 8 bases between. Germline CDR1 reads MNHEY; CDR2 reads SMNVEV (reference sequence).

This clonotype was counted ten times or more. V usage is TRBV30 and J usage is TRBJ2-5; 12 bases align to TRBD2. V was clipped by 2 bases and J by 5 bases; unmatched bases: 9. Germline loops: CDR1 GTSNPN, CDR2 SVGIG (reference sequence). This CDR3 has 16 amino acids. The CDR3 protein is CAWSLAGGLRAETQYF. The CDR3 coding sequence is TGTGCCTGGAGTCTAGCGGGAGGGCTTCGGGCGGAGACCCAGTACTTC.

This chain connects TRBV27 to TRBJ2-2; D perhaps matches TRBD1 (6 bases). Germline values: CDR1 MNHEY, CDR2 SMNVEV (reference sequence). The CDR3 has 15 amino acids. V was pared by 3 bases and J by 5 bases, with 13 bases between. Written as DNA, the CDR3 is TGTGCCAGCAGTTTGTACAGGGCGTGGACCGGGGAGCTGTTTTTT. This gives the protein CASSLYRAWTGELFF.

This clonotype showed up just a few times. V is TRBV5-1 and J is TRBJ2-5, with D possibly being TRBD1 (6 bases). This CDR3 spans 15 amino acids. Germline-derived CDR1 and CDR2 are SGHRS and YFSETQ. Deletions cut 4 bases from V and 5 bases from J, with 18 bases between. The CDR3 here is CASSTGHTGSETQYF. The CDR3 bases are TGCGCCAGCAGCACGGGACATACAGGGAGCGAGACCCAGTACTTC.

The rearrangement links TRBV5-1 to TRBJ1-1; the match to TRBD1 covers 7 bases. CDR3 length equals 15 residues. Per the germline V gene, CDR1 is SGHRS and CDR2 is YFSETQ. V trimming: 4 bases; J trimming: 0 bases; junction bases outside the gene matches: 6. As DNA, the CDR3 is TGCGCCAGCAGCCCCGGACAGGCCATGAACACTGAAGCTTTCTTT. This gives the protein CASSPGQAMNTEAFF.

This clonotype was counted only a few times. The rearrangement uses TRBV20-1 and TRBJ1-3; D remains ambiguous. This CDR3 spans 14 amino acids. Germline CDR1 is DFQATT and CDR2 is SNEGSKA (reference sequence). V lost 7 bases to trimming and J lost 0 bases, with 13 bases between them. The CDR3 region is CSVESGSSGNTIYF. The CDR3 DNA is TGCAGTGTAGAATCGGGGAGCTCTGGAAACACCATATATTTT.

This clonotype was seen many times. The gene calls are TRBV2 and TRBJ1-1, with D uncertain. Germline lookup yields CDR1 SNHLY and CDR2 FYNNEI. V lost 3 bases and J 3 bases, leaving 11 bases between the germline ends. The CDR3 runs to 14 residues. CDR3: CASSDILRDTEAFF. In nucleotides, the CDR3 is TGTGCCAGCAGTGACATTCTTCGGGACACTGAAGCTTTCTTT. The full variable domain, in which reference TRBV2 and TRBJ1-1 provide the parts outside the CDR3, is EPEVTQTPSHQVTQMGQEVILRCVPISNHLYFYWYRQILGQKVEFLVSFYNNEISEKSEIFDDQFSVERPDGSNFTLKIRSTKLEDSAMYFCASSDILRDTEAFFGQGTRLTVV.

This clonotype showed up many times. The rearrangement links TRBV29-1 to TRBJ2-7; no clear D gene. V was shortened by 6 bases and J by 4 bases, with 16 bases between the two germline ends. Germline V gene sequence: CDR1 SQVTM, CDR2 ANQGSEA. The CDR3 runs 13 residues. In nucleotides, the CDR3 is TGCAGCGTAGCCCCCAGAGGTCAATACGAGCAGTACTTC. Its protein is CSVAPRGQYEQYF.